This T cell receptor (beta chain) is from a study of cytomegalovirus exposure and HLA in healthy donors (dated by TCRdb to about 2017). As for the study more broadly: According to an earlier analysis of a few hundred of the donors, about 179 million T cells yielded some 120 million unique TCR beta sequences and less than 300 Gb of sequence data. The genetic ancestry cluster associated with self-reported Caucasian donors included 80% to 90% of the 398 genotyped donors. To study patterns of TCR occurrence, a later analysis re-analyzed previously published TCR beta repertoires from 550 to 800 donors and added high-resolution HLA genotyping. An earlier analysis of roughly 580 of the donors used high-throughput TCR beta sequencing to judge whether each TCR beta V gene segment behaved as functional or pseudogenic. About five DR-DQ haplotypes were handled as single units for association and clustering, since linkage in the cohort was strong. A later genetic analysis took genome-wide SNP genotypes for 398 of the 666 donors and used that subset as a discovery cohort. Across some 400 genotyped donors of the cohort, an average of approximately 220,000 unique TCR beta nucleotide sequences per donor were sequenced, and about a sixth of those sequences were non-productive. The T cell repertoires of 670 or so subjects were profiled by immunosequencing and related to cytomegalovirus serostatus. The number of typed donors differed by locus: about 620-630 for A, B, C, DRB1 and DQB1; approximately 540 for DQA1; roughly 600 for DPA1; and roughly 450 for DPB1. The study aimed to test whether signatures of past pathogen exposure could be identified by cataloging public T cell receptors. All discovery cohort repertoires had been generated using a single sequencing platform. An early release covering some 640 HLA-typed donors comprised about 320 gigabases of sequencing data and approximately 85 million unique TCR sequences. In the later analysis, no new phenotypic data were used to find candidate immune exposures; instead, reliance was placed on TCR beta sequences and their occurrence across donors. HLA typing included class I and class II loci at four-digit resolution. Donor age, sex, ethnicity and CMV serostatus were compiled alongside the repertoire data. Along with the roughly 700-subject first cohort, a separate validation cohort of 120 different subjects was used. To predict cytomegalovirus infection status, the study brought together high-throughput TCR immunosequencing, statistical association of individual TCRs with disease status, and machine learning. Results and caveats for the whole study, not just this receptor: An earlier analysis of approximately 500 of the donors showed that most TCR beta V segments appeared in productive rearrangements either about 87% or about 30% of the time, which broadly matched IMGT annotations. Most TCR sequences were observed very rarely across donors, whereas some public TCRs were present in many individuals. In vitro tests confirmed that a few of the cytomegalovirus-associated TCR beta chains recognize cytomegalovirus antigens. According to a later analysis, TCR association rates differed among HLA loci, with DRB1 alleles showing the most associated TCRs and HLA-C alleles showing the fewest. Because counts were too low, around 17 rarely observed V segments, including chromosome 9 orphons, were left out of the earlier analysis of 587 of the donors. Roughly uniform sequencing depth across donors was assumed in presence/absence analyses, although this assumption may not hold. In both the original and validation cohorts, the classifier was reported to diagnose cytomegalovirus status with high specificity and sensitivity. An association between a missense DCLRE1C variant and V-gene and J-gene trimming of TCR beta chains was found in a later genetic analysis and replicated in an independent cohort. Correlated functional status among segregating V segments might reflect linkage disequilibrium, but an unknown experimental factor could not be ruled out. Because HLA typing was missing for some donors at each locus, association tests included only the typed subset. In a later analysis, most CMV-associated TCR beta chains were found to appear HLA-restricted, with HLA associations seemingly driven largely by CMV exposure. For the cohort, immune exposure information was limited to CMV serostatus. When HLA alleles, especially DR and DQ, strongly co-occurred, attributing TCR associations to individual alleles was difficult. The study listed approximately 160 TCR beta chains as associated with cytomegalovirus. Compared with the approximately 710-donor mean, donors in an Asian-associated ancestry cluster had fewer N-insertions in productive TCRs, according to a later genetic analysis. In this cohort, only TCR beta chains were sequenced, and detectable features were limited by the absence of alpha or paired-chain data. According to the authors, the approach could potentially be generalized to other disease states and immunological phenotypes. Because the 87-base-pair reads could not distinguish some IMGT-functional V segments, including TRBV6-2 and TRBV6-3, those segments were excluded. The sequencing pipeline was judged likely to have produced a cluster of highly shared sequence variants as a technical artifact. A later analysis reported that several top co-occurrence clusters appeared linked to parvovirus B19, influenza, CMV and Epstein-Barr virus. A later analysis associated 15,000 or so TCR beta sequences with specific HLA alleles at a false discovery rate of 0.05. A further reported finding was that TCR beta sequences accurately predicted the HLA-A and HLA-B alleles for most subjects in the first cohort. A later analysis found that HLA-associated TCR beta chains were more clonally expanded and had lower generation probabilities than equally common non-associated chains.

This clone was seen only a few times. Its antigen has not been determined. No base quality information exists; no much larger clone differs at one position. Reading from cysteine to phenylalanine, the CDR3 counts 18 amino acids. Only the CDR3 region is kept as DNA, spanning 54 bases read in frame from base 1. The cohort comprised around 690 healthy bone marrow donors. All cohort members were sampled while nominally healthy, although unrecorded immune exposures were likely present. The donor tested CMV seronegative, placing the donor among the 352 seronegative members of the cohort. A peripheral blood sample was provided by each donor, and peripheral blood mononuclear cells were used for TCR beta sequencing. Genomic DNA extraction from the blood cell samples was performed with the Qiagen DNeasy Blood Extraction Kit. Library prep was done by the immunoSEQ multiplex PCR assay. A mixture of 60 forward primers for TCR Vbeta segments and 13 reverse primers for TCR Jbeta segments was used in the multiplex PCR. Amplification of the CDR3 region of rearranged TCR beta genes was performed with a multiplex PCR assay on genomic DNA. On the Illumina HiSeq System, the amplified TCR beta libraries were sequenced as 87-base-pair reads. From the authors' description of their analysis: Across the 670 or so repertoires, a later analysis counted tens of millions of unique TCR beta chains, roughly 11 million of which were shared by at least two donors. Raw reads were error-corrected and collapsed into unique sequences by a nearest-neighbor algorithm in which closely related sequences were merged to remove PCR and sequencing errors. V, D and J gene segments were assigned by aligning CDR3 sequences to IMGT reference sequences. For a sequence to be retained, a match of at least six nucleotides was required to both a V gene segment and a J gene segment. A rearrangement was called productive if the CDR3 had no stop codons and remained in frame with V and J, and every other rearrangement was called non-productive. Following IMGT convention, CDR3 was defined as the stretch from the second conserved V-encoded cysteine to the conserved J-encoded phenylalanine. The earlier analysis of about 620 of the donors excluded sequences that lacked an unambiguous match to a single V gene segment. In an earlier analysis of some 590 of the donors, a V segment was called functional when productive rearrangements were above 56.7%, and segregating when the standard deviation between donors exceeded 5%. A statistical classification framework was built to diagnose cytomegalovirus status from the catalog of TCR beta chain sequences. V and J gene assignment, in a later analysis, came from comparing TCR nucleotide sequences with IMGT/GENE-DB human TR gene sequences. In a later analysis, CDR3 sequences and most-parsimonious VDJ recombination scenarios were assigned using the TCRdist pipeline. In a later analysis, each TCR beta chain was defined by its CDR3 amino acid sequence together with its V-gene family, and reads lacking a unique V-gene family were excluded. In a later analysis, 500 to 700 highly shared, low-generation-probability nucleotide sequences were removed to address suspected cross-contamination and a sequencing artifact. In a later analysis, a clonal expansion index for each public chain was calculated from normalized within-repertoire ranks of inferred template counts. A later analysis computed generation probabilities with a VDJ recombination model fitted to out-of-frame rearrangements, and checked the results against IGoR. In a later analysis, TCR-TCR, TCR-HLA and TCR-CMV co-occurrence was scored with hypergeometric tests, and a repertoire-size bias correction was applied to TCR pairs. False discovery rates were estimated in a later analysis by permuting HLA or CMV assignments 20 times. A later analysis grouped co-occurring TCRs with DBSCAN, adding TCRdist sequence similarity when clustering within HLA-allele-positive subsets. Repertoires with fewer than 30,000 or more than 120,000 public chains were left out of co-occurrence clustering, as were about five repertoires with anomalous nucleotide sharing. The clones in this table, taken by TCRdb from immuneACCESS, are in-frame only. Not every clone is retained; where verified, under half of the shortfall comes from an unresolved V gene, and the cause of the rest is unknown. D and trimming were read from the DNA, whereas the V and J calls and clone size are those reported in that table. In this sample the table shows 190,000 or so clones, under 90% of which occur a single time. Roughly 0.095% of the sample goes to the ten largest clones.

Sequenced: PBMCs. The receptor was derived from a boy younger than 10 in good health and CMV-seronegative. The chain employs TRBV21-1 and TRBJ1-1; the table's D call of TRBD1 was not tested on the DNA. TRBV21-1 corresponds to a pseudogene. CDR3 region: CASSTPGTPAILNTEAFF. The base sequence is TGTGCCAGCAGCACCCCTGGGACACCGGCTATCCTGAACACTGAAGCTTTCTTT.